These T cell receptor beta chains were read from a single sample in a study of blood T cells in healthy people across ages. TCRdb used MiXCR to reprocess the 5' RACE reads, holding one entry per CDR3 protein. The repertoire holds just under 900,000 distinct CDR3 sequences, with around 30% as singletons. The sample comprised blood. Receptors originate from a woman older than 75 in good health. Both conserved end residues are part of each CDR3. The order of the fields is D gene, clone size, J gene, V gene, CDR3 DNA, CDR3 protein. A D gene is named only where the DNA matches it firmly. Rows may omit the clone size; those that give it use once, few, many or a size class.

>NA|NA|TRBJ2-1|TRBV7-9
TGCGCCAGCAGCCCGTGGGAGATGTACAATGAGCAGTTCTTC
CASSPWEMYNEQFF
>NA|NA|TRBJ1-6|TRBV2
TGTGCCAGCAGTGAAAGGGAAAAAGGGGTGAATTCACCCCTCCACTTT
CASSEREKGVNSPLHF
>TRBD2|few|TRBJ2-5|TRBV18
TGTGCCAGCTCACCAGGCCCCAGACTAGCGGGGTACCAAGAGACCCAGTACTTC
CASSPGPRLAGYQETQYF
>TRBD2|many|TRBJ2-5|TRBV7-2
TGTGCCAGCAGTCCCGGGACTATCCAAGAGACCCAGTACTTC
CASSPGTIQETQYF
>TRBD2|many|TRBJ2-7|TRBV7-2
TGTGCCAGCAGCCCGAGCGGGACTAGCCTCTACGAGCAGTACTTC
CASSPSGTSLYEQYF
>NA|many|TRBJ2-7|TRBV2
TGTGCCAGCAGTGAGGGGCTTCCCGAAATCTACGAGCAGTACTTC
CASSEGLPEIYEQYF
>NA|NA|TRBJ2-2|TRBV2
TGTGCCACCGAAGAGCGGGGACAACCTGTGCGGACCGGGGAGCTGTTTTTT
CATEERGQPVRTGELFF
>NA|NA|TRBJ1-1|TRBV3-1
TGTGCCAGCAGCCAGCAGACAAAGAACACTGAAGCTTTCTTT
CASSQQTKNTEAFF
>NA|NA|TRBJ1-2|TRBV5-6
TGTGCCAGCAGAAAATCTGGGACTCTCGGTGGCTATGGCTACACCTTC
CASRKSGTLGGYGYTF
>TRBD2|NA|TRBJ2-2|TRBV5-1
TGCGCCAGCAGCTTTTATGGGACTAGCGGGGGCCTGAACACCGGGGAGCTGTTTTTT
CASSFYGTSGGLNTGELFF
>TRBD2|many|TRBJ2-5|TRBV15
TGTGCCACCAGCAGATCGGGACTAAGGGAGACCCAGTACTTC
CATSRSGLRETQYF
>NA|NA|TRBJ1-2|TRBV7-2
TGTGCCAGCAGCTTAACTTCAGGGGTCGACTATGGCTACACCTTC
CASSLTSGVDYGYTF
>NA|few|TRBJ1-3|TRBV3-1
TGTGCCAGCAGCAACCTACAGGTCTCTGGAAACACCATATATTTT
CASSNLQVSGNTIYF
>NA|few|TRBJ1-1|TRBV7-2
TGTGCCAGCAGCTTATATGAAGACACTGAAGCTTTCTTT
CASSLYEDTEAFF
>TRBD1|many|TRBJ1-6|TRBV6-5
TGTGCCAGCAGACGGGGACAGCTCTCGGGATCACCCCTCCACTTT
CASRRGQLSGSPLHF
>NA|few|TRBJ1-2|TRBV18
TGTGCCAGCTCACCACAACCATCGGGGCAGACTAACTATGGCTACACCTTC
CASSPQPSGQTNYGYTF
>NA|many|TRBJ2-1|TRBV2
TGTGCCAGCAGTGTTGGGGGGGGGCCGTACAATGAGCAGTTCTTC
CASSVGGGPYNEQFF
>TRBD1|many|TRBJ1-2|TRBV3-1
TGCGCCAGCAGCCCCCGGACAGGGGATGGCTACACCTTC
CASSPRTGDGYTF
>NA|few|TRBJ1-5|TRBV20-1
TGCAGTGCGACGCAAGGGGCCAATCAGCCCCAGCATTTT
CSATQGANQPQHF
>TRBD2|many|TRBJ2-3|TRBV7-2
TGTGCCAGCAGCGACAGAACTAGCGTAGATACGCAGTATTTT
CASSDRTSVDTQYF